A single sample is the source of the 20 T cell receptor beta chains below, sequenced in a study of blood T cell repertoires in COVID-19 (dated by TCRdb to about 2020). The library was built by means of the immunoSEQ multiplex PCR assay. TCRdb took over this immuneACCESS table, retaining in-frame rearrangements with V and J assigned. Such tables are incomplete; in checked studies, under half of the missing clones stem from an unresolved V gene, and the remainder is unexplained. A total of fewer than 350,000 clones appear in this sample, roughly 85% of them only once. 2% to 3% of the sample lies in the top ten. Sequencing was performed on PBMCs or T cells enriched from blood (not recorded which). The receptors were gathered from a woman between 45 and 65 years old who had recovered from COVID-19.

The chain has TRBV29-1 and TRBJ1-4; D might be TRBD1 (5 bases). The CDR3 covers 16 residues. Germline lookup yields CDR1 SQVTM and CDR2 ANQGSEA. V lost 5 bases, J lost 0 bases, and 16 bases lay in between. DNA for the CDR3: TGCAGCGTTCTTAGACAGACCGAAGCAACTAATGAAAAACTGTTTTTT. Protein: CSVLRQTEATNEKLFF.

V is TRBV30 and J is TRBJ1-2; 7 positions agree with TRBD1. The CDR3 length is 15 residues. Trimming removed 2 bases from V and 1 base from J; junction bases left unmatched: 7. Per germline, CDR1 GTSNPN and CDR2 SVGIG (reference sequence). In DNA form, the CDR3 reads TGTGCCTGGAGTTACCGTCAGGGGGTTAACTATGGCTACACCTTC. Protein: CAWSYRQGVNYGYTF.

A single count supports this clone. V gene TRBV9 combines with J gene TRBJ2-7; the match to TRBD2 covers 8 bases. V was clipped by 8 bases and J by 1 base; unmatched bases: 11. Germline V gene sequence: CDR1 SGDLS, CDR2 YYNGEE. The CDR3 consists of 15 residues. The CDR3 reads CARVGRGRASYEQYF. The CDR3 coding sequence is TGTGCCAGGGTCGGGAGGGGGAGGGCGTCCTACGAGCAGTACTTC.

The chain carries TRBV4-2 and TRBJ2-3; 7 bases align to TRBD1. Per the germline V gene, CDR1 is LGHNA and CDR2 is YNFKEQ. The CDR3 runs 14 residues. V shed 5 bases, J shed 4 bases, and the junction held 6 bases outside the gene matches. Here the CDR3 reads CASSNQGDADTQYF. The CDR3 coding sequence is TGTGCCAGCAGCAATCAGGGGGACGCAGATACGCAGTATTTT.

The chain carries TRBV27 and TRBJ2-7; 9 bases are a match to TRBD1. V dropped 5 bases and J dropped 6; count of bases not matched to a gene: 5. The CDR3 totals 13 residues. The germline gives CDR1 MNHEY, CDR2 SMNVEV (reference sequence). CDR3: CASSEGQGAEQYF. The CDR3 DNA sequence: TGTGCCAGCAGTGAGGGACAGGGTGCCGAGCAGTACTTC.

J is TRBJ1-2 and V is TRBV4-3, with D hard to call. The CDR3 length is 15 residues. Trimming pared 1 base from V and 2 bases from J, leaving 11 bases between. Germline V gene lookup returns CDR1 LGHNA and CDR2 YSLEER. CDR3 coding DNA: TGCGCCAGCAGCCAAGGACATTCCCCAAACTATGGCTACACCTTC. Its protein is CASSQGHSPNYGYTF.

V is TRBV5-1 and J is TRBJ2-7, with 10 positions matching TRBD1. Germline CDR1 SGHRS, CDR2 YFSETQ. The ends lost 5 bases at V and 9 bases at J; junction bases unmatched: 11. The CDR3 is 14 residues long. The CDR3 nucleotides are TGCGCCAGCAGTTCCGGGACAGGGGTTAATGGGCAGTACTTC. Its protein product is CASSSGTGVNGQYF.

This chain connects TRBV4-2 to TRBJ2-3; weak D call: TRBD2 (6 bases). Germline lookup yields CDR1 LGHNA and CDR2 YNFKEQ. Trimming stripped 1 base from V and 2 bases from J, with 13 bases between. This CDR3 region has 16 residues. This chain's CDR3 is CASSQVSAGYTDTQYF. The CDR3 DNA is TGTGCCAGCAGCCAAGTTTCGGCGGGATACACAGATACGCAGTATTTT.

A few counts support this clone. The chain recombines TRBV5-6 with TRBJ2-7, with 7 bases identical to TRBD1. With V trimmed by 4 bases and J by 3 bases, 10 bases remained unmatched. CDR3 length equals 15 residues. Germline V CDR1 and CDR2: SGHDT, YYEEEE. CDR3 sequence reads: CASSAPYRDSYEQYF. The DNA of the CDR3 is TGTGCCAGCAGCGCGCCGTACCGGGACAGCTACGAGCAGTACTTC.

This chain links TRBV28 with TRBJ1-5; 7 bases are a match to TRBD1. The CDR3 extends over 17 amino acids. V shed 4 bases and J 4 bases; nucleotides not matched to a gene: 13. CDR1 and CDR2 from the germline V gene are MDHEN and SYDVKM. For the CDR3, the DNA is TGTGCCAGCAGTTACCGGACAGGTCTAGGAGTGAATCAGCCCCAGCATTTT. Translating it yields CASSYRTGLGVNQPQHF.

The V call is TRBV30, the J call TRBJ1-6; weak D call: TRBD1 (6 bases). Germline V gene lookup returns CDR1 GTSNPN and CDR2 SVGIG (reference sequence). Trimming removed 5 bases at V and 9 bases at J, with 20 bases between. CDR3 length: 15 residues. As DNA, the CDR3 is TGTGCCTGGGAGAGGGAGGGGGACGAGGGTTCACCCCTCCACTTT. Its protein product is CAWEREGDEGSPLHF.

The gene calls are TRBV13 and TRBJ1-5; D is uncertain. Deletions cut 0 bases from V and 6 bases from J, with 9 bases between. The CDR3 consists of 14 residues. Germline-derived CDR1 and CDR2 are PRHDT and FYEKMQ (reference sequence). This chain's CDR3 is CASSLGAGSQPQHF. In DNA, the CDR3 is TGTGCCAGCAGCTTAGGTGCGGGTTCTCAGCCCCAGCATTTT.

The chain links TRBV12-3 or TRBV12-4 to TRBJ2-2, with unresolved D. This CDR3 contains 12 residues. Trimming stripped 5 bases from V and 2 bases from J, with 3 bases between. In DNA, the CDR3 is TGTGCCAGCAGTCCTAACACCGGGGAGCTGTTTTTT. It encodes CASSPNTGELFF.

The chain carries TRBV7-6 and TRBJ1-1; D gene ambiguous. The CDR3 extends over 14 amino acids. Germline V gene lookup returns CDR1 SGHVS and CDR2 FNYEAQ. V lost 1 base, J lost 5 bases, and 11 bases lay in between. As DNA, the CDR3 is TGTGCCAGCAGCTTAGTCCCAACAGAAACTGAAGCTTTCTTT. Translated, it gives CASSLVPTETEAFF.

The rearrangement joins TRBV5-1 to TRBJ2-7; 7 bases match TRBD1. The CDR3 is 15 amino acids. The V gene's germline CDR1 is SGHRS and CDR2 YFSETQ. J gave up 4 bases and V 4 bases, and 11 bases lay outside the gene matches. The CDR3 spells CASSTKGGTDYEQYF. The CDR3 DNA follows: TGCGCCAGCAGCACCAAAGGGGGCACCGATTACGAGCAGTACTTC.

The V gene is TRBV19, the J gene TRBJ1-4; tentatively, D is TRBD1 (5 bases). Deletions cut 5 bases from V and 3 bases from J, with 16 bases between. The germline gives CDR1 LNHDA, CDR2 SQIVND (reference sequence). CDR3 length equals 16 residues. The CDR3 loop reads CASSWDASGANEKLFF. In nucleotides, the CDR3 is TGTGCCAGTAGTTGGGACGCCAGCGGGGCTAATGAAAAACTGTTTTTT. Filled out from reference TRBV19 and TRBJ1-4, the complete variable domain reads DGGITQSPKYLFRKEGQNVTLSCEQNLNHDAMYWYRQDPGQGLRLIYYSQIVNDFQKGDIAEGYSVSREKKESFPLTVTSAQKNPTAFYLCASSWDASGANEKLFFGSGTQLSVL.

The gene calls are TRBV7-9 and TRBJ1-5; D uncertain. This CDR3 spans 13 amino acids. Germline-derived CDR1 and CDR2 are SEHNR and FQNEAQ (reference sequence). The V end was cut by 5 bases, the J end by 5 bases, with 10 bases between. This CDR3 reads CASSTDIYQPQHF. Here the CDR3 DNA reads TGTGCCAGCAGCACCGACATTTATCAGCCCCAGCATTTT.

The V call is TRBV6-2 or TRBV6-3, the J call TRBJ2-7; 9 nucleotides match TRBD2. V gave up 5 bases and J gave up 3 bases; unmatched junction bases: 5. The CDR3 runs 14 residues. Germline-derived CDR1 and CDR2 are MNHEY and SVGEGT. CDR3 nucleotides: TGTGCCAGCAGTGGCGGGAGGGTCGGCTACGAGCAGTACTTC. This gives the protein CASSGGRVGYEQYF.

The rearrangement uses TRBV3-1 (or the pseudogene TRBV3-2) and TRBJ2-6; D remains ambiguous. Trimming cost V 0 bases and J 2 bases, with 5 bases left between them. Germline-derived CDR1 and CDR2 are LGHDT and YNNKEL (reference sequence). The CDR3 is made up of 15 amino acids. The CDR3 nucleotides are TGTGCCAGCAGCCAAGATCACACTGGGGCCAACGTCCTGACTTTC. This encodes CASSQDHTGANVLTF.

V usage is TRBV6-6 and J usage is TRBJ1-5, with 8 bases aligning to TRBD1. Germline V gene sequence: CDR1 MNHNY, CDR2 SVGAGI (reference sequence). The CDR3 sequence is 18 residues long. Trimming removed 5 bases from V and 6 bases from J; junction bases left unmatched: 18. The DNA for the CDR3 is TGTGCCAGCAGTCATAGGGACAGGAGGATACTCCTCGGTCAGCCCCAGCATTTT. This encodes CASSHRDRRILLGQPQHF.